A single sample gave rise to the 10 T cell receptor beta chains below, sequenced in a study of T-cell memory formation after mild COVID-19. Using its own MiXCR run on the 5' RACE reads, TCRdb lists one record per CDR3 protein. The sample consists of about 430,000 distinct CDR3 sequences, about 24% of them appearing once. The sample consisted of PBMCs or a T cell subset sorted from them (not recorded which). Every receptor here comes from an adult woman who had mild COVID-19 (a few samples of this study predate the infection). Cell type and time point are not known.

The chain is built from TRBV20-1 and TRBJ2-1; 8 nucleotides match TRBD2. The germline V gene has CDR1 DFQATT and CDR2 SNEGSKA (reference sequence). The CDR3 is made up of 17 amino acids. V gave up 0 bases and J gave up 2 bases; unmatched junction bases: 9. CDR3: CSARDPERENTYNEQFF. DNA for the CDR3: TGCAGTGCTAGAGATCCCGAGCGGGAGAACACCTACAATGAGCAGTTCTTC.

This clonotype was detected a few times. The rearrangement uses TRBV4-1 and TRBJ2-5; no clear D gene. The CDR3 runs 15 residues. V was shortened by 4 bases and J by 1 base, with 13 bases between the two germline ends. Germline V gene sequence: CDR1 MGHRA, CDR2 YSYEKL. In DNA, the CDR3 is TGCGCCAGCAGCCCTCTGGGGATTTTCCAAGAGACCCAGTACTTC. Translated: CASSPLGIFQETQYF.

This clonotype has only a few counts. The CDR3 reads CASSPQARGTQYF. As DNA, the CDR3 is TGTGCCAGCAGCCCTCAAGCCCGTGGGACCCAGTACTTC. This sequence joins TRBV14 and TRBJ2-5; D is ambiguous. Germline assignment: CDR1 SGHDN and CDR2 FVKESK. Trimming took off 4 bases at V and 7 bases at J, with 13 bases between the two ends. The CDR3 sequence is 13 residues long.

This clonotype was seen only a few times. V and J are TRBV29-1 and TRBJ2-7, with 14 bases aligning to TRBD2. The V and J ends lost 7 bases and 6 bases, in that order; junction bases with no gene match: 5. From germline, CDR1 is SQVTM and CDR2 ANQGSEA. This CDR3 contains 13 residues. In DNA, the CDR3 is TGCAGCGCTAGGGGACTAGCGGGAGTCGAGCAGTACTTC. Translating gives CSARGLAGVEQYF.

The chain carries TRBV7-6 and TRBJ2-1; 10 positions agree with TRBD2. Looked up from germline, CDR1 is SGHVS and CDR2 is FNYEAQ. The ends lost 3 bases at V and 3 bases at J; junction bases unmatched: 5. The CDR3 runs to 16 residues. Here the CDR3 DNA reads TGTGCCAGCAGCTTGCATGGACTAGCGGACTACAATGAGCAGTTCTTC. It is translated as CASSLHGLADYNEQFF. The complete variable domain, with remaining parts taken from reference TRBV7-6 and TRBJ2-1, reads GAGVSQSPRYKVTKRGQDVALRCDPISGHVSLYWYRQALGQGPEFLTYFNYEAQQDKSGLPNDRFSAERPEGSISTLTIQRTEQRDSAMYRCASSLHGLADYNEQFFGPGTRLTVL.

This clonotype has just a few counts. This chain links TRBV30 with TRBJ1-3; D gene uncertain. The CDR3 has 13 residues. V shed 2 bases and J shed 3 bases, with 8 bases lying between them. CDR1 and CDR2 (germline): GTSNPN, SVGIG (reference sequence). The CDR3 nucleotides read TGTGCCTGGAGTCGGCCGAGTGGAAACACCATATATTTT. It yields the protein CAWSRPSGNTIYF.

This sequence joins TRBV11-2 and TRBJ1-1; D is unclear. This CDR3 contains 12 residues. Germline V gene data show CDR1 as SGHAT and CDR2 as FQNNGV. Trimming cost V 5 bases and J 4 bases, with 8 bases left between them. DNA of the CDR3: TGTGCCAGCAGCCGGGCTGGCACTGAAGCTTTCTTT. Translation gives CASSRAGTEAFF.

The sample holds many counts of this clonotype. V is TRBV12-3 or TRBV12-4 and J is TRBJ2-5; the match to TRBD1 covers 11 bases. V was clipped by 5 bases and J by 5 bases; unmatched bases: 7. This CDR3 contains 15 residues. The CDR3 DNA is TGTGCCAGCAGTGTCGGGACAGGGGGGTCGGAGACCCAGTACTTC. Translation: CASSVGTGGSETQYF.

Concerning this clonotype itself: The germline gene is not matched at one end of the junction; a read error may be the cause. The chain links TRBV7-7 to TRBJ2-1; D perhaps matches TRBD1 (6 bases). CDR3 size: 15 residues. The germline V gene has CDR1 SSHAT and CDR2 FNYEAQ (reference sequence). CDR3 residues: CASSLSTGSYNEQFF. The CDR3 DNA reads TGTGCTAGCAGCTTATCGACAGGCTCGTACAATGAGCAGTTCTTC.

This chain links TRBV7-2 with TRBJ1-2, with 8 bases fitting TRBD1. Per the germline V gene, CDR1 is SGHTA and CDR2 is FQGNSA. The CDR3 spans 15 residues. The V gene end was trimmed by 5 bases and the J gene end by 8 bases; junction bases not matched to a gene: 13. The CDR3, as DNA: TGTGCCAGCAGCAAGATACAGGGGGTTATTCGGGGCTACACCTTC. Amino acids: CASSKIQGVIRGYTF.